Below, 32 T cell receptor beta chains from the same sample are listed, as sequenced in a study of shared clonotypes between healthy human individuals. The repertoire was sequenced with immunoSEQ multiplex PCR; TCRdb's copy has only in-frame clones and lacks some. The data hold around 2,100,000 clones, with about 94% observed a single time. Naive CD8 cells were CD45RO-negative, positively selected for CCR7, excluding terminally differentiated effector memory CD45RA+ cells. The sequenced sample was naive CD8+ T cells sorted from blood. All receptors come from a man younger than 35 in good health.

This chain joins TRBV9 and TRBJ2-1; the D is unclear. The CDR3 is 16 amino acids. Trimming left V 10 bases short and J 4 bases short, with 24 bases between. Germline V CDR1 and CDR2: SGDLS, YYNGEE. The CDR3 is CAGLSPYVPKYNEQFF. The CDR3 DNA follows: TGTGCCGGCCTCTCCCCTTACGTGCCCAAATACAATGAGCAGTTCTTC.

The chain employs TRBV4-3 and TRBJ2-2; D unresolved. V lost 0 bases and J lost 3, with 8 bases in between. The CDR3 has 15 residues. CDR1 and CDR2 from the germline V gene are LGHNA and YSLEER. The CDR3 DNA reads TGCGCCAGCAGCCAAGAGGGGTTGGACACCGGGGAGCTGTTTTTT. Protein product: CASSQEGLDTGELFF.

The chain uses TRBV4-2 and TRBJ2-7; 7 positions match TRBD2. CDR1 and CDR2 from the germline V gene are LGHNA and YNFKEQ. With V trimmed by 1 base and J by 2 bases, 5 bases remained unmatched. The CDR3 has 15 residues. The CDR3 sequence is CASSQGGEGPYEQYF. The CDR3 coding sequence is TGTGCCAGCAGCCAAGGGGGGGAGGGTCCCTACGAGCAGTACTTC.

The rearrangement joins TRBV7-9 to TRBJ1-6; 8 bases are a match to TRBD1. The CDR3 covers 14 residues. V lost 3 bases and J lost 10; bases outside the gene matches: 5. The V gene's germline CDR1 is SEHNR and CDR2 FQNEAQ (reference sequence). The CDR3 reads CASSLAGGSSPLHF. CDR3 sequence (DNA): TGTGCCAGCAGCTTGGCAGGGGGCAGCTCACCCCTCCACTTT. The whole variable domain, filled in from reference TRBV7-9 and TRBJ1-6, reads DTGVSQNPRHKITKRGQNVTFRCDPISEHNRLYWYRQTLGQGPEFLTYFQNEAQLEKSRLLSDRFSAERPKGSFSTLEIQRTEQGDSAMYLCASSLAGGSSPLHFGNGTRLTVT.

The V call is TRBV7-9, the J call TRBJ2-7, with 7 positions matching TRBD2. Losses at the gene ends were 4 bases for V and 0 bases for J; bases not matched to a gene: 12. Germline V gives CDR1 SEHNR, CDR2 FQNEAQ (reference sequence). The CDR3 is made up of 17 amino acids. The CDR3 DNA reads TGTGCCAGCAGCTCATCTCTAAGGGGAGGGTCCTCCTACGAGCAGTACTTC. Encoded protein: CASSSSLRGGSSYEQYF.

The V call is TRBV13, the J call TRBJ2-7; the D gene is possibly TRBD2 (6 bases). Germline CDR1 PRHDT, CDR2 FYEKMQ (reference sequence). The CDR3 runs 14 residues. V was cut by 4 bases and J by 0 bases, with 10 bases left in between. CDR3 bases: TGTGCCAGCAGCTATGGGACTTCCTCCTACGAGCAGTACTTC. Translating it yields CASSYGTSSYEQYF.

This clone occurred a few times. The gene calls are TRBV30 and TRBJ1-1, with D possibly being TRBD1 (5 bases). Germline V gives CDR1 GTSNPN, CDR2 SVGIG (reference sequence). Trimming pared 2 bases from V and 0 bases from J, leaving 10 bases between. This CDR3 has 14 amino acids. The CDR3 DNA follows: TGTGCCTGGAGTAGACAGAACCTGAACACTGAAGCTTTCTTT. Amino acids: CAWSRQNLNTEAFF. Complete variable domain (other parts from reference TRBV30 and TRBJ1-1): SQTIHQWPATLVQPVGSPLSLECTVEGTSNPNLYWYRQAAGRGLQLLFYSVGIGQISSEVPQNLSASRPQDRQFILSSKKLLLSDSGFYLCAWSRQNLNTEAFFGQGTRLTVV.

CDR3 in DNA: TGTGCCAGCAGTGACCCCAGGGAGGTCAGCGAGCAGTACTTC. This encodes CASSDPREVSEQYF. The V gene is TRBV2, the J gene TRBJ2-7; maybe TRBD2 (6 bases). The length of the CDR3 is 14 residues. Germline V lookup: CDR1 SNHLY, CDR2 FYNNEI. V was cut by 3 bases and J by 6 bases, with 15 bases left in between.

The chain employs TRBV11-3 and TRBJ2-1, with unresolved D. The CDR3 has 13 residues. V lost 1 base and J 15 bases, leaving 16 bases between the germline ends. CDR1 SGHNT and CDR2 YENEEA come from the germline V gene. DNA for the CDR3: TGTGCCAGCAGCTTAGGTACCGAGTCCAGATCGTTCTTC. Its protein is CASSLGTESRSFF.

The chain carries TRBV2 and TRBJ1-5; maybe TRBD1 (5 bases). The V end lost 1 base, the J end lost 4 bases, and 11 bases lay between the germline ends. Germline CDR1 is SNHLY and CDR2 is FYNNEI. The CDR3 totals 15 residues. The chain's CDR3 is CASSEGRDGNQPQHF. The DNA for the CDR3 is TGTGCCAGCAGTGAAGGCAGGGACGGAAATCAGCCCCAGCATTTT.

The chain couples TRBV6-6 to TRBJ2-5; TRBD1 is a possible D gene (6 bases). This CDR3 is built from 13 residues. Germline CDR1 is MNHNY and CDR2 is SVGAGI (reference sequence). Trimming took off 6 bases at V and 5 bases at J, with 13 bases between the two ends. CDR3 DNA: TGTGCCAGCAGGCACAGGGTGCAGGAGACCCAGTACTTC. Translating it yields CASRHRVQETQYF.

This clone was seen just once. The chain links TRBV7-6 to TRBJ2-7; D gene uncertain. Germline V gene lookup returns CDR1 SGHVS and CDR2 FNYEAQ. The CDR3 is made up of 13 amino acids. V was shortened by 8 bases and J by 0 bases, with 11 bases between the two germline ends. The CDR3 loop is CASGAGHSYEQYF. For the CDR3, the DNA is TGTGCCAGCGGCGCAGGTCACTCCTACGAGCAGTACTTC.

As regards this clone: Other DNA sequences within the sample encode an identical CDR3. The rearrangement uses TRBV5-1 and TRBJ2-7, with 12 bases aligning to TRBD2. Germline values: CDR1 SGHRS, CDR2 YFSETQ. The CDR3 is made up of 15 amino acids. V lost 4 bases, J lost 1 base, and 3 bases stayed unmatched. CDR3 amino acids: CASSPGLAGSYEQYF. The DNA of the CDR3 is TGCGCCAGCAGCCCCGGACTAGCGGGATCCTACGAGCAGTACTTC. Together with reference TRBV5-1 and TRBJ2-7, the CDR3 gives the full variable domain: KAGVTQTPRYLIKTRGQQVTLSCSPISGHRSVSWYQQTPGQGLQFLFEYFSETQRNKGNFPGRFSGRQFSNSRSEMNVSTLELGDSALYLCASSPGLAGSYEQYFGPGTRLTVT.

The chain carries TRBV19 and TRBJ2-7, with D possibly being TRBD2 (5 bases). The CDR3 is 16 amino acids. CDR1 is LNHDA and CDR2 is SQIVND in the germline V gene (reference sequence). V was clipped by 2 bases and J by 1 base, with 15 bases between them. CDR3 in amino acids: CASSINAGEGSYEQYF. The CDR3 nucleotides read TGTGCCAGTAGTATAAATGCGGGTGAAGGTTCCTACGAGCAGTACTTC.

CDR3 sequence (DNA): TGCGCCAGCAGCCAAGATTTCCGGGGACTGAACACTGAAGCTTTCTTT. Translation: CASSQDFRGLNTEAFF. The rearrangement links TRBV4-3 to TRBJ1-1, with D possibly being TRBD1 (5 bases). Germline-derived CDR1 and CDR2 are LGHNA and YSLEER. The length of the CDR3 is 16 residues. Trimming shortened V by 0 bases and J by 0 bases, and 11 bases separated the two germline ends.

The count of this clone is one. The J gene is TRBJ2-3, the V gene TRBV5-4; TRBD2 is a possible D gene (5 bases). The germline V gene has CDR1 SGHNT and CDR2 YYREEE (reference sequence). V lost 4 bases to trimming and J lost 2 bases, with 17 bases between them. The CDR3 spans 16 residues. The CDR3 here is CASSPLTSGLTDTQYF. As DNA, the CDR3 is TGTGCCAGCAGCCCCCTAACTAGTGGCCTCACAGATACGCAGTATTTT.

This chain joins TRBV7-6 and TRBJ1-3; D remains ambiguous. Germline V gene data show CDR1 as SGHVS and CDR2 as FNYEAQ. V was pared by 4 bases and J by 1 base, with 8 bases between. The CDR3 consists of 14 residues. The CDR3 spells CASSSGPSGNTIYF. The CDR3 nucleotides are TGTGCCAGCAGCTCGGGTCCTTCTGGAAACACCATATATTTT.

This chain joins TRBV19 and TRBJ1-1; D is possibly TRBD1 (5 bases). Germline CDR1 is LNHDA and CDR2 is SQIVND (reference sequence). Trimming removed 3 bases from V and 5 bases from J, with 10 bases in between. There are 13 residues in the CDR3. The CDR3 DNA follows: TGTGCCAGTAGTATGGACACGGCGACTGAAGCTTTCTTT. Its translation is CASSMDTATEAFF.

The chain employs TRBV10-3 and TRBJ1-5, with D maybe TRBD1 (6 bases). Germline values: CDR1 ENHRY, CDR2 SYGVKD. This CDR3 region has 15 residues. The ends were cut back, 8 bases at V and 3 bases at J, with 17 bases in the middle. CDR3 coding DNA: TGTGCCATCGACCCCCGAGCAGGGGACAATCAGCCCCAGCATTTT. This gives the protein CAIDPRAGDNQPQHF.

This clone was seen only a few times. The V call is TRBV11-2, the J call TRBJ1-2; a possible D gene is TRBD1 (5 bases). The CDR3 extends over 14 amino acids. Germline CDR1 SGHAT, CDR2 FQNNGV. Trimming removed 3 bases from V and 3 bases from J, with 11 bases in between. In nucleotides, the CDR3 is TGTGCCAGCAGCTTTTGGCAGGGTGACTATGGCTACACCTTC. This gives the protein CASSFWQGDYGYTF. Looking up the rest from reference TRBV11-2 and TRBJ1-2 gives the full variable domain: EAGVAQSPRYKIIEKRQSVAFWCNPISGHATLYWYQQILGQGPKLLIQFQNNGVVDDSQLPKDRFSAERLKGVDSTLKIQPAKLEDSAVYLCASSFWQGDYGYTFGSGTRLTVV.

This chain connects TRBV4-2 to TRBJ2-6; D is perhaps TRBD2 (6 bases). Per germline, CDR1 LGHNA and CDR2 YNFKEQ. CDR3 length: 14 residues. Deletions cut 5 bases from V and 1 base from J, with 6 bases between. CDR3 protein: CASSGGSGANVLTF. CDR3 sequence (DNA): TGTGCCAGCAGCGGGGGGTCTGGGGCCAACGTCCTGACTTTC.

The chain uses TRBV2 and TRBJ2-7, with 10 bases that match TRBD2. CDR3 length: 13 amino acids. The V gene's germline CDR1 is SNHLY and CDR2 FYNNEI. V lost 11 bases to trimming and J lost 4 bases; unmatched junction nucleotides: 8. The chain's CDR3 is CAGRSGRAYEQYF. CDR3 DNA sequence: TGTGCCGGCCGGAGCGGGAGGGCTTACGAGCAGTACTTC.

This clone was seen once. The V call is TRBV21-1, the J call TRBJ1-4. TRBV21-1 is an annotated pseudogene. The CDR3 extends over 15 amino acids. The CDR3 region is CASSKSRDPNEKLFF. The CDR3 DNA follows: TGTGCCAGCAGCAAATCCCGGGACCCCAATGAAAAACTGTTTTTT.

The V call is TRBV5-1, the J call TRBJ1-4; D gene unclear. This CDR3 is 12 amino acids long. The ends were cut back, 4 bases at V and 8 bases at J, with 9 bases in the middle. Germline V gives CDR1 SGHRS, CDR2 YFSETQ. CDR3 sequence: CASSPSGEKLFF. DNA for the CDR3: TGCGCCAGCAGCCCCTCAGGCGAAAAACTGTTTTTT.

The CDR3 loop reads CASSLDPAYNEQFF. The CDR3 nucleotides are TGTGCCAGCAGCTTGGACCCAGCCTACAATGAGCAGTTCTTC. The rearrangement joins TRBV7-9 to TRBJ2-1; D not certain. Germline assignment: CDR1 SEHNR and CDR2 FQNEAQ (reference sequence). Trimming took 3 bases from V and 2 from J, leaving 8 bases between them. CDR3 length: 14 residues.

This chain connects TRBV5-6 to TRBJ2-7; a weak D match, TRBD1 (5 bases). Trimming pared 4 bases from V and 4 bases from J, leaving 18 bases between. The CDR3 runs 15 residues. Germline loops: CDR1 SGHDT, CDR2 YYEEEE. CDR3 protein: CASSRTFRVVYEQYF. In nucleotides, the CDR3 is TGTGCCAGCAGCCGAACGTTCAGGGTAGTGTACGAGCAGTACTTC.

The chain employs TRBV6-1 and TRBJ2-7; D is possibly TRBD2 (6 bases). This CDR3 is built from 16 residues. V was trimmed by 2 bases and J by 1 base, leaving 15 bases between them. Germline CDR1 reads MNHNS; CDR2 reads SASEGT. The CDR3 is CASSELGREPSYEQYF. The DNA of the CDR3 is TGTGCCAGCAGTGAATTGGGACGGGAGCCTTCCTACGAGCAGTACTTC.

The chain recombines TRBV27 with TRBJ2-1; D not certain. V was clipped by 8 bases and J by 5 bases, with 19 bases between them. The CDR3 totals 15 residues. Germline V lookup: CDR1 MNHEY, CDR2 SMNVEV (reference sequence). Here the CDR3 reads CASGTSNVPNNEQFF. CDR3 sequence (DNA): TGTGCCAGCGGCACTTCGAATGTCCCGAACAATGAGCAGTTCTTC.

The chain has TRBV6-6 and TRBJ2-3; 7 positions agree with TRBD1. After removal of 2 bases from V and 1 base from J, the junction contained 6 bases not matched to a gene. This CDR3 is 16 amino acids long. The germline gives CDR1 MNHNY, CDR2 SVGAGI (reference sequence). In DNA form, the CDR3 reads TGTGCCAGCAGTTACCTTGAGGGGGCCCGCACAGATACGCAGTATTTT. The encoded protein is CASSYLEGARTDTQYF.

The chain joins TRBV7-2 to TRBJ2-7; the D gene is possibly TRBD2 (6 bases). The germline CDR1 and CDR2 sequences are SGHTA and FQGNSA. V lost 5 bases, J lost 2 bases, and 19 bases lay in between. The CDR3 contains 16 residues. CDR3 in amino acids: CASSPPPLASAYEQYF. In nucleotides, the CDR3 is TGTGCCAGCAGCCCACCGCCGCTAGCGAGCGCCTACGAGCAGTACTTC.

CDR3 sequence reads: CASRGAGNTEAFF. In DNA, the CDR3 is TGTGCCAGCAGGGGCGCGGGGAACACTGAAGCTTTCTTT. This chain connects TRBV9 to TRBJ1-1; D is unresolved. The CDR3 sequence is 13 residues long. V was trimmed by 5 bases and J by 1 base, leaving 9 bases between them. Germline CDR1 reads SGDLS; CDR2 reads YYNGEE.

This chain uses TRBV28 with TRBJ2-2, with D perhaps given as TRBD1 or TRBD2 (6 bases each). Germline V gene sequence: CDR1 MDHEN, CDR2 SYDVKM. The CDR3 spans 15 residues. The germline V and J ends were trimmed by 5 bases and 6 bases, with 16 bases remaining between them. CDR3 residues: CASSNPSGAAGELFF. CDR3 nucleotides: TGTGCCAGCAGTAACCCTTCGGGGGCGGCCGGGGAGCTGTTTTTT.